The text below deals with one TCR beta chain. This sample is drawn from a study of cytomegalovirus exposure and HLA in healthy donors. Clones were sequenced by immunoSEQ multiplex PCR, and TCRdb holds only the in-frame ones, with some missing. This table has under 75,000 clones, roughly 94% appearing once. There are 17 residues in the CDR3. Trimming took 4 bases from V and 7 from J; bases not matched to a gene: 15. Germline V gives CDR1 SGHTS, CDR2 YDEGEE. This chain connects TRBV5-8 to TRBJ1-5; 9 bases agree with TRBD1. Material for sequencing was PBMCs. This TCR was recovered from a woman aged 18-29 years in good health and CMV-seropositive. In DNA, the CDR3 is TGTGCCAGCAGCCCGGACAGGGGTGGGTCGGGTAACCAGCCCCAGCATTTT. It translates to CASSPDRGGSGNQPQHF.